What follows are 15 T cell receptor beta chains derived from one specimen sequenced in a study of blood T cell repertoires in COVID-19. TCRdb's copy holds only in-frame clones and misses some; the assay was immunoSEQ multiplex PCR. The data hold over 250,000 clones, with 85% to 90% observed a single time. The source material was peripheral blood. The receptor source for this set is a human donor in a cohort sampled during active COVID-19.

On this clone: Mismatch with germline at one junction end may stem from a read error. The chain recombines TRBV7-2 with TRBJ1-1; possible D gene TRBD1, 6 bases. CDR1 and CDR2 (germline): SGHTA, FQGNSA. CDR3 size: 13 residues. CDR3 in amino acids: CASSNHGTYSVLF. The CDR3 DNA reads TGTGCCAGCAGCAACCACGGGACATACTCAGTTCTCTTT.

This clone was found a few times. The chain employs TRBV6-1 and TRBJ1-2, with 10 bases matching TRBD1. The CDR3 has 14 residues. V was clipped by 1 base and J by 4 bases; unmatched bases: 0. Germline V gives CDR1 MNHNS, CDR2 SASEGT. CDR3 amino acids: CASSEGTGGYGYTF. For the CDR3, the DNA is TGTGCCAGCAGTGAAGGGACAGGGGGCTATGGCTACACCTTC.

This chain joins TRBV29-1 and TRBJ2-3; D gene ambiguous. Germline V gene data show CDR1 as SQVTM and CDR2 as ANQGSEA. The length of the CDR3 is 11 residues. Trimming shortened V by 5 bases and J by 4 bases, and 7 bases separated the two germline ends. This chain's CDR3 is CSVLAADTQYF. CDR3 coding DNA: TGCAGCGTTCTCGCGGCAGATACGCAGTATTTT.

The genes are TRBV3-1 (or the pseudogene TRBV3-2) and TRBJ2-2, with D perhaps matching TRBD2 (7 bases). CDR3 size: 14 residues. The germline gives CDR1 LGHDT, CDR2 YNNKEL (reference sequence). Trimming cost V 1 base and J 8 bases, with 11 bases left between them. The CDR3 nucleotides are TGTGCCAGCAGCCAAGGGGCGGGGGCTGGGGAGCTGTTTTTT. This codes for CASSQGAGAGELFF.

The V gene is TRBV7-2, the J gene TRBJ2-2, with a tentative D call TRBD2 (5 bases). Germline V CDR1 and CDR2: SGHTA, FQGNSA. V lost 8 bases and J lost 7, with 14 bases in between. This CDR3 spans 13 amino acids. As DNA, the CDR3 is TGTGCCAGCCCAAGGGAGCTCGGCGGGGAGCTGTTTTTT. It translates to CASPRELGGELFF.

The chain links TRBV7-2 to TRBJ2-3; 9 bases agree with TRBD1. The germline V gene encodes CDR1 SGHTA and CDR2 FQGNSA. This CDR3 is built from 16 residues. The ends lost 5 bases at V and 3 bases at J; junction bases unmatched: 9. CDR3 residues: CASSMGQGWGTDTQYF. The CDR3 DNA follows: TGTGCCAGCAGCATGGGACAGGGCTGGGGGACAGATACGCAGTATTTT.

This chain uses TRBV14 with TRBJ1-6, with no clear D. Germline V lookup: CDR1 SGHDN, CDR2 FVKESK. The CDR3 runs 15 residues. Trimming pared 1 base from V and 10 bases from J, leaving 14 bases between. The CDR3 DNA is TGTGCCAGCAGCCAAGTCTTCGGGGTCCAGTCACCCCTCCACTTT. Translating gives CASSQVFGVQSPLHF.

V is TRBV19 and J is TRBJ2-2, with D perhaps TRBD2 (6 bases). Trimming cost V 7 bases and J 0 bases, with 24 bases left between them. Per germline, CDR1 LNHDA and CDR2 SQIVND (reference sequence). The CDR3 runs to 19 residues. The CDR3 DNA follows: TGTGCCAGTAAAGGCAGGGCGGCCGGGGAGGTCGCGAACACCGGGGAGCTGTTTTTT. Protein sequence: CASKGRAAGEVANTGELFF.

V is TRBV2 and J is TRBJ1-1, with 7 bases fitting TRBD1. CDR3 size: 15 residues. The V segment lost 7 bases and the J segment 9 bases; nucleotides outside the gene matches: 17. Per the germline V gene, CDR1 is SNHLY and CDR2 is FYNNEI. The CDR3 is CASTENGGPTGKAFF. Written as DNA, the CDR3 is TGTGCCAGCACCGAAAACGGGGGCCCGACAGGGAAAGCTTTCTTT.

The chain employs TRBV28 and TRBJ1-2; D uncertain. Per the germline V gene, CDR1 is MDHEN and CDR2 is SYDVKM. CDR3 length: 14 residues. Trimming removed 3 bases at V and 4 bases at J, with 12 bases between. The DNA for the CDR3 is TGTGCCAGCAGTTTTGGTTCGCAGGTCTATGGCTACACCTTC. Its translation is CASSFGSQVYGYTF.

The chain uses TRBV29-1 and TRBJ2-7, with unresolved D. CDR3 length: 17 amino acids. Trimming cost V 5 bases and J 4 bases, with 27 bases left between them. Germline assignment: CDR1 SQVTM and CDR2 ANQGSEA. The CDR3 region has the DNA TGCAGCGTTAGTGAAGGTCAAGCGAGACTGCTTGGATACGAGCAGTACTTC. Protein: CSVSEGQARLLGYEQYF.

V usage is TRBV7-9 and J usage is TRBJ2-2; 10 bases are shared with TRBD2. With 4 bases clipped from V and 6 bases from J, the junction kept 8 bases outside the gene matches. Germline V gene data show CDR1 as SEHNR and CDR2 as FQNEAQ (reference sequence). The CDR3 has 16 residues. CDR3 region: CASSSPIAGGSGELFF. In nucleotides, the CDR3 is TGTGCCAGCAGCTCCCCTATAGCGGGAGGTTCCGGGGAGCTGTTTTTT.

This clone showed up just once. This chain links TRBV5-1 with TRBJ2-1, with 9 bases that match TRBD2. Germline V CDR1 and CDR2: SGHRS, YFSETQ. The CDR3 has 15 amino acids. The ends lost 4 bases at V and 1 base at J; junction bases unmatched: 3. CDR3 region: CASSGTSGSYNEQFF. DNA for the CDR3: TGCGCCAGCAGCGGTACTAGCGGGTCCTACAATGAGCAGTTCTTC.

The genes are TRBV18 and TRBJ1-1; no firm D call. CDR1 is KGHSH and CDR2 is LQKENI in the germline V gene. The CDR3 is made up of 15 amino acids. V was clipped by 4 bases and J by 1 base, with 13 bases between them. This chain's CDR3 is CASSRRTPRNTEAFF. As DNA, the CDR3 is TGTGCCAGCTCACGAAGGACTCCTCGGAACACTGAAGCTTTCTTT.

The CDR3 loop is CASSYTLGQGLFTGELFF. The CDR3 DNA sequence: TGTGCCAGCAGTTACACCCTCGGACAGGGGTTGTTCACCGGGGAGCTGTTTTTT. This chain connects TRBV6-2 or TRBV6-3 to TRBJ2-2, with 9 bases fitting TRBD1. The CDR3 is 18 residues long. Germline V gives CDR1 MNHEY, CDR2 SVGEGT. J lost 4 bases, V lost 2 bases, and 11 bases had no gene match.